This TCR beta chain is drawn from a study of blood T cells in healthy people across ages. This clonotype was picked up one time. Germline V lookup: CDR1 DFQATT, CDR2 SNEGSKA (reference sequence). The CDR3 totals 13 residues. V lost 0 bases and J lost 10, with 13 bases in between. With a J-beta primer mix and a sample-barcoded 5' primer, a second PCR ran about 7 to 12 cycles. One entry per CDR3 protein, called by TCRdb with MiXCR from the 5' RACE reads. The sample contains hundreds of thousands of distinct CDR3 sequences, roughly 58% of which appear only once. The gene calls are TRBV20-1 and TRBJ2-1; tentative D call: TRBD1 (6 bases). The source of this sequence is a man aged 55 to 70 in good health. Input material: blood. The CDR3 DNA sequence: TGCAGTGCTAGAGAGGTCCAGGGGTTAGAGCAGTTCTTC. It is translated as CSAREVQGLEQFF.